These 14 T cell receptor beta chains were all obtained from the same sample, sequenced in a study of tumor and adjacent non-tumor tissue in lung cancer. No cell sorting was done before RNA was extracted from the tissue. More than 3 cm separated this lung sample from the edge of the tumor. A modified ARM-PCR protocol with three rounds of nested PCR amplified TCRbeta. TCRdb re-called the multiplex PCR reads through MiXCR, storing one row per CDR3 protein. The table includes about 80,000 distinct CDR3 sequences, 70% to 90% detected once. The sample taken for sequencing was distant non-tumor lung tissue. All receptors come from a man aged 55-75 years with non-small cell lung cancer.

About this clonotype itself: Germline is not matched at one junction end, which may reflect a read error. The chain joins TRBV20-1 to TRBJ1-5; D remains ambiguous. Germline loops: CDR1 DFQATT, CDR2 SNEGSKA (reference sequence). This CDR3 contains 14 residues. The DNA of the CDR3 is TGCAGTGCCCTCGCGGGTAGGGTCAATCAGCACCAGCATTTT. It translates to CSALAGRVNQHQHF.

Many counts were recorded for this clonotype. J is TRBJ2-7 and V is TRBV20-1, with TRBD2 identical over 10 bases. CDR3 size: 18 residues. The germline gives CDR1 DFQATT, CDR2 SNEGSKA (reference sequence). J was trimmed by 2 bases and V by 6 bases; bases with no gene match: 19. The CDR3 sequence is CSASKRASGSLVAYEQYF. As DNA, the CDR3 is TGCAGTGCCTCCAAGCGGGCTAGCGGGAGTCTGGTGGCCTACGAGCAGTACTTC.

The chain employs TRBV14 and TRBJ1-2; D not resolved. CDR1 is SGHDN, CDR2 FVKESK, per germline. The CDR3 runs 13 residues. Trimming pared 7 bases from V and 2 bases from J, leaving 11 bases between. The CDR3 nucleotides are TGTGCCAGCACAGGAGACACAAACTATGGCTACACCTTC. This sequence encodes CASTGDTNYGYTF. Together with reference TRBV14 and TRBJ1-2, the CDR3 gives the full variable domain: EAGVTQFPSHSVIEKGQTVTLRCDPISGHDNLYWYRRVMGKEIKFLLHFVKESKQDESGMPNNRFLAERTGGTYSTLKVQPAELEDSGVYFCASTGDTNYGYTFGSGTRLTVV.

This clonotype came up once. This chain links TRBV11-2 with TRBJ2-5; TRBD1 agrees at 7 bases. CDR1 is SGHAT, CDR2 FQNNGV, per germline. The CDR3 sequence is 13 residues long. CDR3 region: CTNNSTGEETQYF. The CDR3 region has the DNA TGTACCAATAATTCTACAGGGGAAGAGACCCAGTACTTC.

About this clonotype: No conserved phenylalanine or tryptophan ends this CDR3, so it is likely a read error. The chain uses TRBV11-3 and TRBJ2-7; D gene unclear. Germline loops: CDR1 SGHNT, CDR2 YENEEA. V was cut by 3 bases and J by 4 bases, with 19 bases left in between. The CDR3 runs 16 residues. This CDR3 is CASSFLTTTLGYEQYL. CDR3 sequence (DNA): TGTGCCAGCAGCTTCCTTACAACGACCCTCGGGTACGAGCAGTACCTC.

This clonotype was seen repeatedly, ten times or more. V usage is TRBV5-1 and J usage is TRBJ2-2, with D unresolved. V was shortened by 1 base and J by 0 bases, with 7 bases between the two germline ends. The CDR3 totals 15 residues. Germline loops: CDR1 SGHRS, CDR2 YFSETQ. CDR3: CASSLKLPNTGELFF. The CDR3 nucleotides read TGCGCCAGCAGCTTGAAACTCCCGAACACCGGGGAGCTGTTTTTT.

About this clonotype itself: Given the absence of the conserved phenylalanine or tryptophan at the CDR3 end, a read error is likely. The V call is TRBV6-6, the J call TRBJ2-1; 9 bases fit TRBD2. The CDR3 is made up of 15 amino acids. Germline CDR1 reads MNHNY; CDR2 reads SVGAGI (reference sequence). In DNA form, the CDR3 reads TGTGCCAGTAGTTGGGGCGGGGGGGCTTACAATGAGCAGTTCGTC. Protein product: CASSWGGGAYNEQFV.

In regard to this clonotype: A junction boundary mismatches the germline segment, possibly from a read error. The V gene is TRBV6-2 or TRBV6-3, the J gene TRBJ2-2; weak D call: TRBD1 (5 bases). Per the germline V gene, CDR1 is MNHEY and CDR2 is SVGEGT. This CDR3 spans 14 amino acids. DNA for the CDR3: TGCGCCAGCATGGTAGGGGAACATACCGGGGAGCTGTTTTTT. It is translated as CASMVGEHTGELFF.

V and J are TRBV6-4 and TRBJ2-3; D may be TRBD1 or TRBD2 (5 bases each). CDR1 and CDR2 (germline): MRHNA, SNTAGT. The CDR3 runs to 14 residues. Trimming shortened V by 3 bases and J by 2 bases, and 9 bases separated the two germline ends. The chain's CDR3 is CASSEGEDTDTQYF. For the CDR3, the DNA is TGTGCCAGCAGTGAGGGGGAAGACACAGATACGCAGTATTTT.

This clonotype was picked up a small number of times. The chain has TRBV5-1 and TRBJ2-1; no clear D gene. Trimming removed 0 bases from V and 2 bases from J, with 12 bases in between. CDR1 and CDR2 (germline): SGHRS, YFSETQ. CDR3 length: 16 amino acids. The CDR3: CASSLVMGPTYNEQFF. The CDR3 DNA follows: TGCGCCAGCAGCTTGGTTATGGGTCCTACCTACAATGAGCAGTTCTTC.

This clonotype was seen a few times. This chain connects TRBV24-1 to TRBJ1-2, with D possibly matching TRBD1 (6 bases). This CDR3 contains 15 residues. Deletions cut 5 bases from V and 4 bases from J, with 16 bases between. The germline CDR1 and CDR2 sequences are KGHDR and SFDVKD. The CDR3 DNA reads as TGTGCCACCAGTGGCGCAGGGGAGAGTACCTATGGCTACACCTTC. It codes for CATSGAGESTYGYTF.

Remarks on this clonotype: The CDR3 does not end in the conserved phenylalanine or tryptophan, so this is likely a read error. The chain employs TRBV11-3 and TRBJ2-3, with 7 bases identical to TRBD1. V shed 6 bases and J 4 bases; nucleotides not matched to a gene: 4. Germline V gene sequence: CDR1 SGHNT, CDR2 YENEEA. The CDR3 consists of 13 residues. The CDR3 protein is CASSIQGADTQYL. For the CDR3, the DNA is TGTGCCAGCAGTATTCAGGGGGCAGATACGCAGTATCTT.

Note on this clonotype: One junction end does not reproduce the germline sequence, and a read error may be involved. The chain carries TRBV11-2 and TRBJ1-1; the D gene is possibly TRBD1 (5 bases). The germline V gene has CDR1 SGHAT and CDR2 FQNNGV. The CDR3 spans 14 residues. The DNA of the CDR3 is TGTGCCAGCAGCCCCTACAGGCTTAACACTGAAGCCTTCTTT. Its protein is CASSPYRLNTEAFF. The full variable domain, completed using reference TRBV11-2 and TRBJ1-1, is EAGVAQSPRYKIIEKRQSVAFWCNPISGHATLYWYQQILGQGPKLLIQFQNNGVVDDSQLPKDRFSAERLKGVDSTLKIQPAKLEDSAVYLCASSPYRLNTEAFFGQGTRLTVV.

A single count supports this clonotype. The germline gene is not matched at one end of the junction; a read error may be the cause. The CDR3 DNA reads TGTACCAGCTGCAGACCAGACCGTTCCAGCGAGCAGTACTTC. It encodes CTSCRPDRSSEQYF. The chain joins TRBV5-6 to TRBJ2-7; D unresolved. Germline lookup yields CDR1 SGHDT and CDR2 YYEEEE. The CDR3 length is 14 residues. Based on the CDR3 plus reference TRBV5-6 and TRBJ2-7, the full variable domain is DAGVTQSPTHLIKTRGQQVTLRCSPKSGHDTVSWYQQALGQGPQFIFQYYEEEERQRGNFPDRFSGHQFPNYSSELNVNALLLGDSALYLCTSCRPDRSSEQYFGPGTRLTVT.